The clone carrying this T cell receptor (beta chain) has a single count. Its target is unknown. From germline, CDR1 is MDHEN and CDR2 SYDVKM. Trimming left V 1 base short and J 6 bases short, with 9 bases between. CDR3 length: 13 amino acids. The primer mix had 60 Vbeta and 13 Jbeta primers. Generated by immunoSEQ multiplex PCR, the TCRdb table keeps only in-frame clones and is missing some. The sample has approximately 160,000 clones; 81% are singletons. This sample is part of a study of cytomegalovirus exposure and HLA in healthy donors. Regarding the study as a whole: Per published accounts, TCR beta sequences correctly predicted the HLA-A and HLA-B alleles of most subjects. Most sequenced TCRs were rare (though some public TCRs occurred in many donors). Another analysis was done later, and it associated approximately 17,000 TCR beta sequences with HLA alleles at 0.05 false discovery rate.

This sequence originates from a man aged 50 or older in good health and CMV-seropositive. Sequencing used PBMCs. This chain connects TRBV28 to TRBJ1-2, with unresolved D. CDR3 amino acids: CASSLSYGDGYTF. The CDR3 DNA reads TGTGCCAGCAGTTTATCGTATGGAGATGGCTACACCTTC.